These 15 T cell receptor beta chains were all obtained from the same sample, sequenced in a study of shared clonotypes between healthy human individuals. Measured with immunoSEQ multiplex PCR; TCRdb has only the in-frame clones, and not every one. The top ten hold 0.5% to 0.6% of the sample, which has roughly 1 million clones, more than 75% seen once. Sequences were obtained from memory CD4+ T cells from PBMCs. Subset in this sample: CD45RA-negative fraction. All receptors come from a man aged 18-30 years in good health. Some clones in this sample may be carry-over from other donors' samples.

On this clone itself: This specimen includes other DNA sequences encoding the same CDR3. The chain is built from TRBV11-2 and TRBJ2-7, with unresolved D. Germline assignment: CDR1 SGHAT and CDR2 FQNNGV. The CDR3 runs 12 residues. V lost 1 base and J 3 bases, leaving 4 bases between the germline ends. CDR3 region: CASSLVGYEQYF. The CDR3 DNA is TGTGCCAGCAGCTTAGTGGGCTACGAGCAGTACTTC.

The V gene is TRBV5-1, the J gene TRBJ2-1; the match to TRBD2 covers 9 bases. Germline V gene sequence: CDR1 SGHRS, CDR2 YFSETQ. J gave up 2 bases and V 0 bases, and 3 bases lay outside the gene matches. The CDR3 spans 16 residues. Written as DNA, the CDR3 is TGCGCCAGCAGCTTGGACGGCGGGAGGGCCTACAATGAGCAGTTCTTC. This gives the protein CASSLDGGRAYNEQFF.

The rearrangement uses TRBV6-6 and TRBJ2-5; weak D call: TRBD2 (5 bases). V lost 0 bases to trimming and J lost 1 base, with 9 bases between them. Germline lookup yields CDR1 MNHNY and CDR2 SVGAGI (reference sequence). This CDR3 region has 15 residues. For the CDR3, the DNA is TGTGCCAGCAGTTACTCGATGGGGAGCCAAGAGACCCAGTACTTC. Translating gives CASSYSMGSQETQYF.

The chain joins TRBV30 to TRBJ1-1; D is possibly TRBD1 (6 bases). Trimming shortened V by 3 bases and J by 10 bases, and 12 bases separated the two germline ends. Germline values: CDR1 GTSNPN, CDR2 SVGIG (reference sequence). The CDR3 has 11 residues. CDR3 sequence (DNA): TGTGCCTGGAGAGGACAGTCGGGAGCTTTCTTT. Translating gives CAWRGQSGAFF.

The V gene is TRBV5-4, the J gene TRBJ2-7; D unresolved. The germline V and J ends were trimmed by 0 bases and 0 bases, with 4 bases remaining between them. Germline values: CDR1 SGHNT, CDR2 YYREEE (reference sequence). This CDR3 is 13 amino acids long. CDR3 nucleotide sequence: TGTGCCAGCAGCTTGGAAGTCTCCTACGAGCAGTACTTC. Amino acids: CASSLEVSYEQYF.

This clone was recorded a few times. The chain links TRBV20-1 to TRBJ2-7, with no clear D. Germline V gene data show CDR1 as DFQATT and CDR2 as SNEGSKA (reference sequence). The CDR3 runs 10 residues. V lost 3 bases, J lost 6 bases, and 6 bases lay in between. CDR3 residues: CSASFVEQYF. In DNA, the CDR3 is TGCAGTGCTAGTTTTGTCGAGCAGTACTTC.

This chain's CDR3 is CASSPDREGQFF. CDR3 DNA: TGTGCCAGCAGCCCCGACAGGGAAGGGCAGTTCTTC. The chain couples TRBV7-2 to TRBJ2-1, with 7 bases aligning to TRBD1. CDR3 length equals 12 residues. Germline V CDR1 and CDR2: SGHTA, FQGNSA. Germline trimming cut 5 bases from V and 12 bases from J; bases unmatched to any gene: 7.

The rearrangement links TRBV18 to TRBJ1-1; D possibly corresponds to TRBD1 (5 bases). Germline V gene lookup returns CDR1 KGHSH and CDR2 LQKENI. CDR3 length: 12 amino acids. With 2 bases removed from V and 10 bases from J, the gap between germline ends came to 11 bases. Here the CDR3 reads CASSPGGDSAFF. In nucleotides, the CDR3 is TGTGCCAGCTCACCAGGGGGAGACTCAGCTTTCTTT.

This rearrangement joins TRBV4-1 to TRBJ2-1, with TRBD2 identical over 9 bases. Germline lookup yields CDR1 MGHRA and CDR2 YSYEKL. The CDR3 totals 16 residues. The V gene end was trimmed by 4 bases and the J gene end by 1 base; junction bases not matched to a gene: 5. CDR3 in DNA: TGCGCCAGCAGCCGTAGCGGGAGTTGGTCCTACAATGAGCAGTTCTTC. Amino acid sequence: CASSRSGSWSYNEQFF.

The rearrangement uses TRBV15 and TRBJ2-5; TRBD2 is a possible D gene (5 bases). Germline CDR1 LNHNV, CDR2 YYDKDF (reference sequence). CDR3 size: 16 residues. Trimming removed 5 bases at V and 0 bases at J, with 16 bases between. The CDR3 protein is CATSPLGGADQETQYF. The DNA of the CDR3 is TGTGCCACCAGCCCACTCGGAGGCGCGGACCAAGAGACCCAGTACTTC.

The gene calls are TRBV7-9 and TRBJ2-5; no firm D call. This CDR3 is built from 15 residues. The ends were cut back, 5 bases at V and 2 bases at J, with 15 bases in the middle. Germline values: CDR1 SEHNR, CDR2 FQNEAQ (reference sequence). The CDR3 here is CASSPLGGGQETQYF. In DNA form, the CDR3 reads TGTGCCAGCAGCCCACTCGGCGGTGGGCAAGAGACCCAGTACTTC. Filled out from reference TRBV7-9 and TRBJ2-5, the complete variable domain reads DTGVSQNPRHKITKRGQNVTFRCDPISEHNRLYWYRQTLGQGPEFLTYFQNEAQLEKSRLLSDRFSAERPKGSFSTLEIQRTEQGDSAMYLCASSPLGGGQETQYFGPGTRLLVL.

The V gene is TRBV6-6, the J gene TRBJ2-3, with D possibly matching TRBD1 (6 bases). CDR1 is MNHNY, CDR2 SVGAGI, per germline (reference sequence). Trimming stripped 2 bases from V and 2 bases from J, with 14 bases between. The CDR3 has 16 amino acids. Here the CDR3 DNA reads TGTGCCAGCAGTTACGGTTTCAGGGGTGACACAGATACGCAGTATTTT. Protein sequence: CASSYGFRGDTDTQYF.

This chain joins TRBV2 and TRBJ1-4; 9 nucleotides match TRBD1. The junction had 8 bases not matched to a gene; V was cut back by 5 bases and J by 7 bases. From germline, CDR1 is SNHLY and CDR2 FYNNEI. The CDR3 spans 15 residues. CDR3 amino acids: CASSTDRGSVEKLFF. CDR3 in DNA: TGTGCCAGCAGTACGGACAGGGGCTCCGTTGAAAAACTGTTTTTT.

The chain combines TRBV6-6 with TRBJ2-7, with TRBD1 identical over 8 bases. The junction had 7 bases not matched to a gene; V was cut back by 3 bases and J by 6 bases. The CDR3 is 14 amino acids. Germline V gene data show CDR1 as MNHNY and CDR2 as SVGAGI (reference sequence). CDR3 sequence reads: CASSYTGGSVEQYF. The DNA for the CDR3 is TGTGCCAGCAGTTATACAGGGGGGTCCGTCGAGCAGTACTTC.

The genes are TRBV5-1 and TRBJ1-2, with 11 bases fitting TRBD1. The CDR3 covers 14 residues. The germline gives CDR1 SGHRS, CDR2 YFSETQ. The V segment lost 2 bases and the J segment 8 bases; nucleotides outside the gene matches: 5. As DNA, the CDR3 is TGCGCCAGCAGCTTTACCGGGACAGGGGGAGGCTACACCTTC. Protein product: CASSFTGTGGGYTF.